The 3 T cell receptor beta chains below were found in one sample sequenced in a study of shared clonotypes between healthy human individuals. Sequenced by immunoSEQ multiplex PCR; TCRdb stores in-frame clones only, minus some. This table has hundreds of thousands of clones, approximately 96% appearing once. The naive CD8 subset, CD45RO-negative cells positively selected for CCR7, excluded terminally differentiated effector memory CD45RA+ cells. Input material: naive CD8+ T cells sorted from blood. The origin of the receptors is a woman aged 25 to 45 in good health.

V is TRBV7-9 and J is TRBJ2-7, with TRBD2 as a possible D gene (6 bases). V lost 5 bases to trimming and J lost 6 bases, with 14 bases between them. CDR1 and CDR2 from the germline V gene are SEHNR and FQNEAQ (reference sequence). The CDR3 is made up of 13 amino acids. The CDR3 region has the DNA TGTGCCAGCAGCATAACGGGAGCGGTCGAGCAGTACTTC. It is translated as CASSITGAVEQYF.

This chain connects TRBV5-4 to TRBJ2-3, with TRBD2 as a possible D gene (7 bases). The CDR3 loop spans 15 amino acids. Germline assignment: CDR1 SGHNT and CDR2 YYREEE (reference sequence). The ends were cut back, 7 bases at V and 0 bases at J, with 15 bases in the middle. Here the CDR3 reads CASRTRGGSTDTQYF. Written as DNA, the CDR3 is TGTGCCAGCCGGACTAGAGGGGGAAGCACAGATACGCAGTATTTT. The entire variable domain, with the rest obtained from reference TRBV5-4 and TRBJ2-3, is as follows: ETGVTQSPTHLIKTRGQQVTLRCSSQSGHNTVSWYQQALGQGPQFIFQYYREEENGRGNFPPRFSGLQFPNYSSELNVNALELDDSALYLCASRTRGGSTDTQYFGPGTRLTVL.

The V gene is TRBV5-6, the J gene TRBJ2-1, with 9 positions matching TRBD2. CDR3 size: 17 residues. V was pared by 0 bases and J by 2 bases, with 6 bases of the junction left unmatched. Germline V gene data show CDR1 as SGHDT and CDR2 as YYEEEE. The CDR3 sequence is CASSLGASGTPYNEQFF. The CDR3 region has the DNA TGTGCCAGCAGCTTGGGGGCTAGCGGGACCCCCTACAATGAGCAGTTCTTC. Full variable domain (rest looked up from reference TRBV5-6 and TRBJ2-1): DAGVTQSPTHLIKTRGQQVTLRCSPKSGHDTVSWYQQALGQGPQFIFQYYEEEERQRGNFPDRFSGHQFPNYSSELNVNALLLGDSALYLCASSLGASGTPYNEQFFGPGTRLTVL.